This T cell receptor beta chain was sequenced for a study of control samples from healthy donors and cancer patients. Here immunoSEQ multiplex PCR was the method, and the copy in TCRdb shows in-frame clones only, minus some. The table has about 92,000 clones, around 82% seen once; the top ten hold around a tenth. This clone was seen once. This CDR3 has 13 residues. Germline-derived CDR1 and CDR2 are SNHLY and FYNNEI. V was pared by 7 bases and J by 1 base, with 11 bases between. The TCR was taken from a woman in her sixties or seventies in good health. Sequencing was carried out using blood. V usage is TRBV2 and J usage is TRBJ2-7; D is tentatively TRBD1 or TRBD2 (5 bases each). The CDR3 DNA reads TGTGCCAGCACCGGGACGGTATCCTACGAGCAGTACTTC. Protein: CASTGTVSYEQYF.